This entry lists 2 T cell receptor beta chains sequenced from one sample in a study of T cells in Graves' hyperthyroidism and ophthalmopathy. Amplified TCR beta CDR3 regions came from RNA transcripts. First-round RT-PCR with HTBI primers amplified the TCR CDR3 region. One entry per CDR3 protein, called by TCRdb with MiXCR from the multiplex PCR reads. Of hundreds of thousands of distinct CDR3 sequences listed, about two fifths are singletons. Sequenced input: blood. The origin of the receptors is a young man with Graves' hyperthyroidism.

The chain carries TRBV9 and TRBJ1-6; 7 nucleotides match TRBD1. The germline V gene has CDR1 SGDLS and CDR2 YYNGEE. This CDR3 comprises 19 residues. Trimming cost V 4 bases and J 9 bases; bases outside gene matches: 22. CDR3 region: CASSQGPGQQQHFGSPLHF. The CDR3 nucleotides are TGTGCCAGCAGCCAAGGGCCGGGACAGCAACAACATTTTGGTTCACCCCTCCACTTT.

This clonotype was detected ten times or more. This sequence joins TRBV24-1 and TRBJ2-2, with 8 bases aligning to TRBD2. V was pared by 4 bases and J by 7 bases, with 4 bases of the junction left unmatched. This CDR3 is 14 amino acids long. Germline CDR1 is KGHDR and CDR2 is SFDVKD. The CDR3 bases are TGTGCCACCAGTGAGGGACTAGACGGCGGGGAGCTGTTTTTT. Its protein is CATSEGLDGGELFF.